This entry features one T cell receptor (beta chain) sequence. Its recognized antigen is unknown. There are no base qualities to consult, and no much larger clone falls within one base. These data come from a study of type 1 regulatory T cells (dated by TCRdb to about 2021). At the level of the whole study: The study characterized an in vitro protocol that generated a Tr1-enriched, alloantigen-specific CD4 T cell product named T-allo10. Patients with hematological malignancies who were receiving allogeneic hematopoietic stem cell transplantation were the group in which T-allo10 was being clinically evaluated.

What the work shows at the level of the full study, not this receptor alone: A more restricted TCR repertoire was observed in Tr1 cells than in non-Tr1 cells, and this restriction was interpreted in the study as alloantigen-induced clonal expansion.

The listed sequencing device is Illumina MiSeq. The public reads were run again by TCRdb, first through fastp at Q25 and then through MiXCR, and only productive beta chains were kept. Each entry is one CDR3 protein sequence, shown with its most common DNA and genes. This sample gives around 64,000 distinct CDR3 sequences in total; about 20% of them show up just once. The top ten clones comprise roughly 8.3% of the sample. The source material was cultured type 1 regulatory T (Tr1) cells, either the whole culture or a sorted fraction (not recorded which). The sample's cell subset or site label is to be understood as: type 1 regulatory T cells sorted from the T-allo10 product. The receptor comes from a human donor in good health.

The DNA is TGTGCCAGCAGCGCTCGAGACACCATATATTTT. The translation is CASSARDTIYF. The chain couples TRBV9 to TRBJ1-3; the D gene cannot be named for sure. The germline V gene supplies CDR1 SGDLS and CDR2 YYNGEE. The junction carries 6 bases between V and J, which are trimmed by 3 bases and 8 bases respectively. The CDR3 covers 11 residues, taking in both the cysteine and the phenylalanine. The CDR3 DNA has 33 bases and is translated from base 1. With all but the CDR3 taken from the reference TRBV9 and TRBJ1-3 genes, the full variable domain is: DSGVTQTPKHLITATGQRVTLRCSPRSGDLSVYWYQQSLDQGLQFLIQYYNGEERAKGNILERFSAQQFPDLHSELNLSSLELGDSALYFCASSARDTIYFGEGSWLTVV.